This T cell receptor beta chain was captured by sequencing in a study of T cell responses to AZD1222 COVID-19 vaccine. Method: immunoSEQ multiplex PCR; TCRdb's copy keeps in-frame clones and lacks some. The table lists over 85,000 clones, around 84% of them singletons, with 12% to 15% in the top ten. In germline, CDR1 is LNHNV, CDR2 YYDKDF (reference sequence). The CDR3 loop spans 18 amino acids. Trimming left V 0 bases short and J 0 bases short, with 16 bases between. The clonotype was recovered from an adult who received the AZD1222 COVID-19 vaccine. The V call is TRBV15, the J call TRBJ2-3; D tentatively fits TRBD1 or TRBD2 (5 bases each). Sequenced here: peripheral blood, sampled 28 days after the second AZD1222 dose. The CDR3 sequence is CATSREYPGPTSTDTQYF. CDR3 nucleotide sequence: TGTGCCACCAGCAGAGAATATCCGGGACCAACTAGCACAGATACGCAGTATTTT.